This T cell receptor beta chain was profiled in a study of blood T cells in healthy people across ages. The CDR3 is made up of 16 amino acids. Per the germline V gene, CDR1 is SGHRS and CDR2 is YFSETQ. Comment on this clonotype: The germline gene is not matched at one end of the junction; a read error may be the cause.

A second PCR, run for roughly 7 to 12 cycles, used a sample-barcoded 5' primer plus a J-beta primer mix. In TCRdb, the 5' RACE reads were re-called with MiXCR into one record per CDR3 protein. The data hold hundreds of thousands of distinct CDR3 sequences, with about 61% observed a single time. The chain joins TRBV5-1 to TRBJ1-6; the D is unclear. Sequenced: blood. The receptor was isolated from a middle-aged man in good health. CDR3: CARSLTGSGHNSPLHF. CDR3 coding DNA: TGCGCCAGGAGCTTGACGGGCAGCGGTCATAATTCACCCCTCCACTTT.